This TCR beta chain derives from a study of blood T cell repertoires in COVID-19. Overall study context: Samples came from the United States, Italy and Spain, spanning acute and convalescent COVID-19. T cells, B-cell-depleted T cells, or PBMCs supplied cDNA or gDNA.

Trimming stripped 1 base from V and 12 bases from J, with 15 bases between. The CDR3 spans 13 residues. Germline CDR1 and CDR2: LGHNA and YNFKEQ. Original data processing: Reference gene primer amplification yielded estimated nucleated cell counts. Data came from immunoSEQ multiplex PCR; TCRdb stores just in-frame clones and leaves some out. V and J calls plus clone size are reproduced from that table; the DNA served to infer D and trimming. Among 250,000 or so clones listed, over 70% were seen once. The receptor was derived from a woman older than 75 with acute or convalescent COVID-19. The sample taken for sequencing was peripheral blood. The chain joins TRBV4-2 to TRBJ1-1; D is possibly TRBD1 (5 bases). The CDR3 coding sequence is TGTGCCAGCAGCCAAGGGGAGGCAGGGAAAACTTTCTTT. It yields the protein CASSQGEAGKTFF.